The clone carrying this T cell receptor (beta chain) was picked up many times. Its target is unknown. Described time point: sample taken at primary tumor resection. The donor population consisted of approximately 79 patients with untreated, early-stage non-small cell lung cancer. All TCR cDNA molecules were individually tagged with a unique molecular identifier. Each CDR3 protein gets one entry after TCRdb re-called the 5' RACE reads with MiXCR. The table has 6,500 to 9,000 distinct CDR3 sequences, over 7% seen once; the top ten hold about half. The CDR3 consists of 13 residues. Germline CDR1 SGHTA, CDR2 FQGNSA. V was cut by 5 bases and J by 9 bases, with 14 bases left in between. These data originate in a study of spatial heterogeneity in lung cancer. Study-wide background: For the average unique TCR and UMI combination, more than 8.5 occurrences appeared in raw reads.

Regarding the study as a whole: Blood contained ubiquitous expanded tumor TCRs more at resection than at follow-up.

The receptor's source is a male donor with early-stage non-small cell lung cancer. J is TRBJ2-1 and V is TRBV7-2; tentatively, D is TRBD2 (5 bases). The sequences come from PBMCs, collected at surgery. The CDR3 DNA follows: TGTGCCAGCAGCCAATCCCGCGAGGGTGAGCAGTTCTTC. Its translation is CASSQSREGEQFF.